This entry describes one T cell receptor beta chain. The data stem from a study of blood T cell repertoires in COVID-19. Libraries were prepared by immunoSEQ multiplex PCR; TCRdb keeps only in-frame clonotypes and omits some of them. The sample lists around 110,000 clones; more than 75% were seen once. CDR1 is LNHDA, CDR2 SQIVND, per germline (reference sequence). V was clipped by 2 bases and J by 5 bases; unmatched bases: 10. The CDR3 length is 17 residues. The rearrangement links TRBV19 to TRBJ2-2; 8 nucleotides agree with TRBD1. Material for sequencing was peripheral blood. The clonotype originates from a man aged 35-49 years with acute or convalescent COVID-19. CDR3 in DNA: TGTGCCAGTAGTATAAAGCGTGGGACAGGCCGGACCGGGGAGCTGTTTTTT. Translation gives CASSIKRGTGRTGELFF.